This T cell receptor beta chain was recovered during a study of cytomegalovirus exposure and HLA in healthy donors (dated by TCRdb to 2016 to 2017). Context from the whole study: According to an earlier analysis of a few hundred of the donors, 200 million or so T cells yielded 120 million or so unique TCR beta sequences and around 300 Gb of sequence data. An early release covering roughly 600 HLA-typed donors comprised 300 to 350 gigabases of sequencing data and tens of millions of unique TCR sequences. Among the roughly 370 genotyped donors, around 81% belonged to the genetic ancestry cluster associated with self-reported Caucasian donors. The study was designed to test whether signatures of past pathogen exposure could be identified by cataloging public T cell receptors. The T cell repertoires of under 750 subjects were profiled by immunosequencing and related to cytomegalovirus serostatus. In addition to the first cohort of 500 to 850 subjects, a separate validation cohort of 120 different subjects was used. To predict cytomegalovirus infection status, the study combined high-throughput TCR immunosequencing, statistical association of individual TCRs with disease status, and machine learning. To study patterns of TCR occurrence, a later analysis re-analyzed previously published TCR beta repertoires from several hundred donors and added high-resolution HLA genotyping. Rather than using new phenotypic data, the later analysis identified candidate immune exposures from TCR beta sequences and from how often those sequences occurred across donors. An earlier analysis of a few hundred of the donors applied high-throughput TCR beta sequencing to assess whether each TCR beta V gene segment acted as functional or pseudogenic. Donor age, sex, ethnicity and CMV serostatus were compiled alongside the repertoire data. A later genetic analysis used genome-wide SNP genotypes for about 65% of the roughly 670 donors, treating that subset as a discovery cohort. Every discovery cohort repertoire had been produced on one sequencing platform. HLA typing included class I and class II loci at four-digit resolution. The number of typed donors differed by locus: roughly 620-640 for A, B, C, DRB1 and DQB1; approximately 520 for DQA1; over 600 for DPA1; and about 450 for DPB1. Four or five DR-DQ haplotypes were treated as single units for association and clustering because of strong linkage in the cohort. Among 398 genotyped donors of the cohort, an average of about 240,000 unique TCR beta nucleotide sequences were sequenced per donor, roughly a sixth of them non-productive. The full study reports these points: A cluster of highly shared sequence variants was judged likely to be a technical artifact of the sequencing pipeline. In a later analysis, TCR association rates were found to vary across HLA loci, with the most associated TCRs seen for DRB1 alleles and the fewest for HLA-C alleles. An earlier analysis of approximately 540 of the donors showed that most TCR beta V segments appeared in productive rearrangements either about 87% or about 30% of the time, which broadly matched IMGT annotations. Because counts were too low, under 20 rarely observed V segments, including chromosome 9 orphons, were left out of the earlier analysis of about 500 of the donors. Correlated functional status among segregating V segments might reflect linkage disequilibrium, but an unknown experimental factor could not be ruled out. In vitro tests confirmed that three of the cytomegalovirus-associated TCR beta chains recognize cytomegalovirus antigens. A further reported finding was that TCR beta sequences accurately predicted the HLA-A and HLA-B alleles for most subjects in the first cohort. Across donors, most TCR sequences were observed very rarely, whereas some public TCRs were present in many individuals. The classifier was reported to diagnose cytomegalovirus status with high specificity and sensitivity in both the original and validation cohorts. In a later analysis, most CMV-associated TCR beta chains were found to appear HLA-restricted, with HLA associations seemingly driven largely by CMV exposure. The study gave a list of around 170 TCR beta chains associated with cytomegalovirus. V-gene and J-gene trimming of TCR beta chains was associated with a missense DCLRE1C variant in a later genetic analysis, and the association was replicated in an independent cohort. Because some donors lacked HLA typing at each locus, the association tests relied only on the typed subset. When HLA alleles, especially DR and DQ, strongly co-occurred, attributing TCR associations to individual alleles was difficult. Sequencing depth was assumed to be roughly uniform across donors in the presence/absence analyses, though that assumption may not hold. According to a later analysis, parvovirus B19, influenza, CMV and Epstein-Barr virus appeared linked to several top co-occurrence clusters. According to a later genetic analysis, donors in an Asian-associated ancestry cluster had fewer N-insertions in productive TCRs than the roughly 700-donor mean. Immune exposure information for the cohort was limited to CMV serostatus. Some IMGT-functional V segments, including TRBV6-2 and TRBV6-3, could not be distinguished by the 87-base-pair reads and were therefore excluded. In a later analysis, about 17,000 TCR beta sequences were associated with specific HLA alleles at a false discovery rate of 0.05. The cohort was sequenced for TCR beta chains only, and without alpha or paired-chain data the features that could be detected were limited. Compared with equally common non-associated chains, HLA-associated TCR beta chains in a later analysis were more clonally expanded and had lower generation probabilities. According to the authors, the approach could potentially be generalized to other disease states and immunological phenotypes.

The cohort comprised hundreds of healthy bone marrow donors. At the time of sampling, every cohort member was nominally healthy, though immune exposures that went unrecorded were likely present. The donor tested CMV seropositive, placing the donor among the 290 or so seropositive members of the cohort. A peripheral blood sample was collected from each donor, and TCR beta sequencing was performed on peripheral blood mononuclear cells. The Qiagen DNeasy Blood Extraction Kit was used to extract genomic DNA from the blood cell samples. Remarks on this clone: What antigen it recognizes has not been identified. No quality values exist for individual bases; no much larger clone is one base distant.

Relative to germline, V is missing 8 bases and J is missing 7 bases, with 8 bases of the junction outside any gene match. From the germline V gene, CDR1 is SNHLY and CDR2 is FYNNEI. Taken from cysteine to phenylalanine, the CDR3 has 12 residues. Solely the CDR3 DNA is kept, with 36 bases framed from the first base. The library was prepared using the immunoSEQ multiplex PCR assay. A mixture of 60 forward primers for TCR Vbeta segments and 13 reverse primers for TCR Jbeta segments was used in the multiplex PCR. A multiplex PCR assay on genomic DNA amplified the CDR3 region of rearranged TCR beta genes. The Illumina HiSeq System was used to sequence the amplified TCR beta libraries as 87-base-pair reads. Regarding the original processing steps: A later analysis counted 65 million to 90 million unique TCR beta chains across the 666 repertoires, and some 11 million of these chains were shared by at least two donors. Raw reads were error-corrected and collapsed into unique sequences by a nearest-neighbor algorithm in which closely related sequences were merged to remove PCR and sequencing errors. To assign V, D and J gene segments, CDR3 sequences were aligned to IMGT reference sequences. For a sequence to be retained, a match of at least six nucleotides was required to both a V gene segment and a J gene segment. Rearrangements were called productive when the CDR3 lacked stop codons and stayed in frame with V and J; all others were non-productive. Following IMGT convention, CDR3 was defined as the stretch from the second conserved V-encoded cysteine to the conserved J-encoded phenylalanine. In an earlier analysis of 587 of the donors, sequences lacking an unambiguous match to a single V gene segment were excluded. An earlier analysis of over 450 of the donors classified V segments as functional when productive rearrangements were above 56.7% and as segregating when the standard deviation between donors was above 5%. A statistical classification framework was built for diagnosing cytomegalovirus status from the catalog of TCR beta chain sequences. In a later analysis, V and J genes were assigned by comparing TCR nucleotide sequences against IMGT/GENE-DB human TR gene sequences. A later analysis assigned CDR3 sequences and most-parsimonious VDJ recombination scenarios with the TCRdist pipeline. A later analysis defined each TCR beta chain by its CDR3 amino acid sequence plus V-gene family, and excluded reads lacking a unique V-gene family. To address suspected cross-contamination and a sequencing artifact, a later analysis removed 592 highly shared, low-generation-probability nucleotide sequences. In a later analysis, a clonal expansion index for each public chain was calculated from normalized within-repertoire ranks of inferred template counts. In a later analysis, generation probabilities were computed using a VDJ recombination model fitted to out-of-frame rearrangements, and the results were checked against IGoR. A later analysis scored TCR-TCR, TCR-HLA and TCR-CMV co-occurrence with hypergeometric tests, applying a repertoire-size bias correction to TCR pairs. To estimate false discovery rates, a later analysis permuted the HLA or CMV assignments 20 times. In a later analysis, co-occurring TCRs were grouped using DBSCAN, and TCRdist sequence similarity was added for clustering within HLA-allele-positive subsets. Repertoires with fewer than 30,000 or more than 120,000 public chains, plus five repertoires with anomalous nucleotide sharing, were excluded from co-occurrence clustering. The immuneACCESS repertoire file appears here via TCRdb, limited to in-frame rearrangements. These files lack a portion of the clones; in checked studies, under half of the deficit traces to unresolved V genes, and the cause of the others is not known. The DNA was the basis for D and trimming; V, J and clone size are from that table. The sample has 200,000 or so clones on record, about 76% of them singletons. The top ten clones comprise 0.39% of the sample.

Sequenced sample: PBMCs. The TCR originated in a male donor in good health and CMV-seropositive. The chain was built from TRBV2 and TRBJ2-7, with 7 middle bases fitting TRBD2. The nucleotide sequence is given as TGTGCCAGCCAGGGTGGGGGGGGAGAGCAGTACTTC. Its amino acids are CASQGGGGEQYF.